This passage covers 9 T cell receptor beta chains from one sample sequenced in a study of blood T cell repertoires in COVID-19. The method was immunoSEQ multiplex PCR; TCRdb's version includes in-frame clones alone and lacks a portion of them. The data hold about 130,000 clones, with 84% observed a single time. Sequenced sample: peripheral blood. The receptors originated from a human donor in a cohort sampled during active COVID-19.

The chain uses TRBV21-1 and TRBJ1-6; the table's D call, TRBD1, has no DNA check behind it. TRBV21-1 is a known pseudogene. CDR3 length equals 14 residues. The CDR3: CASRRQGLNSPLHF. As DNA, the CDR3 is TGTGCCAGCAGGCGGCAGGGATTAAATTCACCCCTCCACTTT.

The chain combines TRBV5-6 with TRBJ1-4, with 9 bases matching TRBD1. The J segment lost 6 bases and the V segment lost 4 bases, leaving 7 bases of the junction unmatched. This CDR3 has 15 residues. CDR1 SGHDT and CDR2 YYEEEE come from the germline V gene. The chain's CDR3 is CASSPDRGGDEKLFF. CDR3 nucleotides: TGTGCCAGCAGCCCGGACAGGGGCGGGGATGAAAAACTGTTTTTT.

The CDR3 DNA reads as TGTGCCAGTAGTTCAACAGGGCTTTTTAATGAAAAACTGTTTTTT. It is translated as CASSSTGLFNEKLFF. The chain is built from TRBV19 and TRBJ1-4; weak D call: TRBD1 (6 bases). Germline values: CDR1 LNHDA, CDR2 SQIVND (reference sequence). The CDR3 extends over 15 amino acids. V gave up 5 bases and J gave up 4 bases, with 14 bases separating them.

The genes are TRBV30 and TRBJ2-3, with 7 bases aligning to TRBD1. The germline gives CDR1 GTSNPN, CDR2 SVGIG (reference sequence). The ends lost 0 bases at V and 3 bases at J; junction bases unmatched: 3. The CDR3 spans 14 residues. CDR3 sequence: CAWSVGTVTDTQYF. The CDR3 bases are TGTGCCTGGAGTGTAGGGACAGTAACAGATACGCAGTATTTT.

The V call is TRBV7-2, the J call TRBJ2-7; 8 positions match TRBD2. The V gene end was trimmed by 1 base and the J gene end by 6 bases; junction bases not matched to a gene: 2. CDR1 is SGHTA, CDR2 FQGNSA, per germline. The CDR3 sequence is 13 residues long. The CDR3 region is CASSLEREGEQYF. For the CDR3, the DNA is TGTGCCAGCAGCTTAGAACGGGAGGGCGAGCAGTACTTC.

This rearrangement joins TRBV13 to TRBJ2-7; TRBD1 is a possible D gene (7 bases). Trimming stripped 1 base from V and 1 base from J, with 11 bases between. The CDR3 runs 15 residues. CDR1 is PRHDT and CDR2 is FYEKMQ in the germline V gene (reference sequence). CDR3 nucleotides: TGTGCCAGCAGCTTAGCCCAGGGGGGTTCCTACGAGCAGTACTTC. It specifies CASSLAQGGSYEQYF. The variable domain in full, with the rest retrieved from reference TRBV13 and TRBJ2-7, is AAGVIQSPRHLIKEKRETATLKCYPIPRHDTVYWYQQGPGQDPQFLISFYEKMQSDKGSIPDRFSAQQFSDYHSELNMSSLELGDSALYFCASSLAQGGSYEQYFGPGTRLTVT.

This chain joins TRBV7-8 and TRBJ1-4, with TRBD1 matching 8 bases. The V and J ends lost 2 bases and 6 bases, in that order; junction bases with no gene match: 11. The CDR3 loop spans 17 amino acids. Per germline, CDR1 SGHVS and CDR2 FQNEAQ. The chain's CDR3 is CASSLSTDRGSYEKLFF. CDR3 bases: TGTGCCAGCAGCTTAAGTACCGACAGGGGATCGTATGAAAAACTGTTTTTT.

This clone appeared once. The CDR3 coding sequence is TGCAGCTCAGGCATGGCCCTGAACACTGAAGCTTTCTTT. Protein: CSSGMALNTEAFF. The chain uses TRBV29-1 and TRBJ1-1; D remains unclear. V lost 8 bases and J 0 bases, leaving 13 bases between the germline ends. Germline CDR1 is SQVTM and CDR2 is ANQGSEA. This CDR3 has 13 amino acids.

The chain links TRBV4-1 to TRBJ2-7, with D maybe TRBD1 (6 bases). This CDR3 spans 14 amino acids. Looked up from germline, CDR1 is MGHRA and CDR2 is YSYEKL. V was cut by 4 bases and J by 3 bases, with 13 bases left in between. CDR3: CASSRGNRDYEQYF. Here the CDR3 DNA reads TGCGCCAGCAGCCGCGGTAACAGGGACTACGAGCAGTACTTC.